This entry features one T cell receptor (beta chain) sequence. Trimming at V came to 2 bases and at J to 10 bases, leaving 10 bases not matched to a gene. CDR3 length: 15 amino acids. CDR1 and CDR2 from the germline V gene are SGHRS and YFSETQ. This sample is part of a study of T cell responses to AZD1222 COVID-19 vaccine. Study information: Second doses that came at about 4 or about 12 weeks were put together.

TCRdb's copy holds only in-frame clones and misses some; the assay was immunoSEQ multiplex PCR. The sample lists about 120,000 clones; about nine tenths were seen once. V and J are TRBV5-1 and TRBJ2-1, with 9 bases lining up with TRBD2. The sample consisted of peripheral blood, taken on day 0 of AZD1222 vaccination. The TCR originated in an adult in good health. This CDR3 is CASSFGSSGGPEQFF. The CDR3 DNA reads as TGCGCCAGCAGCTTCGGGAGTAGCGGGGGCCCGGAGCAGTTCTTC.